The next 26 T cell receptor beta chains were all read from a single sample in a study of T-cell reconstitution after alpha-beta-depleted transplantation in children. A TCRbeta library incorporating unique molecular identifiers was prepared. TCRdb independently ran MiXCR on the PCR reads; one entry per CDR3 protein. The sample lists just over 950,000 distinct CDR3 sequences, under 30% occurring once. The material was PBMCs, mostly from graft donor cells, obtained 360 days after TCRalphabeta/CD19-depleted stem cell transplant. These receptors were collected from a boy under two years old who had a stem cell transplant for SCID, so the T cells may come from the graft donor.

This clonotype was seen once. The rearrangement links TRBV7-9 to TRBJ2-1; D perhaps matches TRBD1 (5 bases). This CDR3 contains 14 residues. V was shortened by 4 bases and J by 5 bases, with 12 bases between the two germline ends. In germline, CDR1 is SEHNR, CDR2 FQNEAQ (reference sequence). The CDR3: CASSSPGPDNEQFF. The CDR3 DNA reads as TGTGCCAGCAGCTCACCAGGGCCAGACAATGAGCAGTTCTTC.

The chain employs TRBV7-9 and TRBJ1-6; D not resolved. The CDR3 covers 17 residues. Deletions cut 4 bases from V and 5 bases from J, with 18 bases between. The germline V gene encodes CDR1 SEHNR and CDR2 FQNEAQ (reference sequence). DNA for the CDR3: TGTGCCAGCAGCTCAAAAAAGGACGTGTGGGATAATTCACCCCTCCACTTT. The encoded protein is CASSSKKDVWDNSPLHF.

The table lists this clonotype with a few counts. The V and J genes are TRBV28 and TRBJ1-4; 7 bases are shared with TRBD1. Germline V gives CDR1 MDHEN, CDR2 SYDVKM. Germline trimming cut 3 bases from V and 0 bases from J; bases unmatched to any gene: 13. The CDR3 runs 19 residues. DNA of the CDR3: TGTGCCAGCAGTTTTTCCCCCGGGACAGAAGTTGCAACTAATGAAAAACTGTTTTTT. Protein product: CASSFSPGTEVATNEKLFF.

V and J are TRBV29-1 and TRBJ2-2; 8 bases are shared with TRBD1. Germline V gives CDR1 SQVTM, CDR2 ANQGSEA. CDR3 length equals 14 residues. V gave up 4 bases and J gave up 0 bases; unmatched junction bases: 1. The CDR3 bases are TGCAGCGTTGGGACAGGGTCGAACACCGGGGAGCTGTTTTTT. It specifies CSVGTGSNTGELFF.

This sequence joins TRBV6-5 and TRBJ1-3; tentatively, D is TRBD1 (5 bases). This CDR3 comprises 16 residues. Germline-derived CDR1 and CDR2 are MNHEY and SVGAGI. Between the trimmed V and J ends, which lost 5 bases and 3 bases, there was a span of 17 bases. CDR3 coding DNA: TGTGCCAGCAGTCGGGGCCCCGCCGGTAGTGGAAACACCATATATTTT. Its translation: CASSRGPAGSGNTIYF.

This chain joins TRBV15 and TRBJ1-5, with D perhaps TRBD1 (5 bases). Germline loops: CDR1 LNHNV, CDR2 YYDKDF (reference sequence). Trimming stripped 0 bases from V and 4 bases from J, with 10 bases between. The CDR3 consists of 15 residues. The CDR3 bases are TGTGCCACCAGCAGAGATTTACCAGGGAATCAGCCCCAGCATTTT. Translating gives CATSRDLPGNQPQHF.

The genes are TRBV11-2 and TRBJ2-3; D possibly corresponds to TRBD1 (5 bases). CDR1 and CDR2 from the germline V gene are SGHAT and FQNNGV. Trimming took 2 bases from V and 3 from J, leaving 21 bases between them. This CDR3 contains 18 residues. This CDR3 is CASSLSPPGRRATDTQYF. In DNA, the CDR3 is TGTGCCAGCAGCTTATCCCCTCCAGGGCGCCGGGCTACAGATACGCAGTATTTT.

In its sample, this clonotype was seen a few times. The V call is TRBV5-1, the J call TRBJ2-7; D tentatively reads TRBD1 or TRBD2 (6 bases each). Germline CDR1 reads SGHRS; CDR2 reads YFSETQ. The CDR3 has 15 residues. V was trimmed by 3 bases and J by 2 bases, leaving 15 bases between them. This CDR3 is CASSSLPGATYEQYF. DNA for the CDR3: TGCGCCAGCAGCTCCCTCCCGGGGGCTACCTACGAGCAGTACTTC.

This chain uses TRBV20-1 with TRBJ2-1; no reliable D call. Looked up from germline, CDR1 is DFQATT and CDR2 is SNEGSKA (reference sequence). The CDR3 spans 15 residues. Trimming shortened V by 3 bases and J by 4 bases, and 16 bases separated the two germline ends. The CDR3 sequence is CSASPKRNPYNEQFF. CDR3 nucleotides: TGCAGTGCTAGCCCCAAACGGAATCCTTACAATGAGCAGTTCTTC.

The chain has TRBV9 and TRBJ2-7; TRBD1 agrees at 7 bases. This CDR3 spans 14 amino acids. CDR1 and CDR2 from the germline V gene are SGDLS and YYNGEE. The junction had 10 bases not matched to a gene; V was cut back by 4 bases and J by 6 bases. CDR3 bases: TGTGCCAGCAGCCCAAGAGGGGGCCGGGGCGAGCAGTACTTC. This translates into CASSPRGGRGEQYF.

The chain has TRBV29-1 and TRBJ2-1, with D perhaps TRBD1 (6 bases). The CDR3 length is 14 residues. Germline values: CDR1 SQVTM, CDR2 ANQGSEA. Trimming cost V 6 bases and J 0 bases, with 12 bases left between them. This CDR3 reads CSVAGTSSYNEQFF. The CDR3 DNA reads as TGCAGCGTGGCCGGGACAAGCTCCTACAATGAGCAGTTCTTC.

This clonotype has more than one count but fewer than ten. The chain uses TRBV10-3 and TRBJ1-4; D might be TRBD1 (5 bases). The V end lost 3 bases, the J end lost 5 bases, and 13 bases lay between the germline ends. This CDR3 comprises 15 residues. Germline lookup yields CDR1 ENHRY and CDR2 SYGVKD. The CDR3 loop reads CAISDSARENEKLFF. As DNA, the CDR3 is TGTGCCATCAGTGATTCGGCCAGGGAAAATGAAAAACTGTTTTTT.

Details on this clonotype: Germline and junction disagree at one end, which may indicate a read error. This chain connects TRBV29-1 to TRBJ2-1, with D tentatively TRBD1 or TRBD2 (5 bases each). Germline loops: CDR1 SQVTM, CDR2 ANQGSEA. The length of the CDR3 is 12 residues. CDR3 DNA: TGCAGCTCCCGGGACGTTTACAATGATCAGTTCTTC. Translated, it gives CSSRDVYNDQFF.

For the CDR3, the DNA is TGCAGCGTTGAGGCCACCCAAGAGACCCAGTACTTC. Translation gives CSVEATQETQYF. The chain combines TRBV29-1 with TRBJ2-5; D unclear. In germline, CDR1 is SQVTM, CDR2 ANQGSEA. Between the trimmed V and J ends, which lost 3 bases and 1 base, there was a span of 6 bases. This CDR3 is built from 12 residues.

The chain joins TRBV7-2 to TRBJ1-4; D is unresolved. Germline V lookup: CDR1 SGHTA, CDR2 FQGNSA. The V and J ends lost 5 bases and 0 bases respectively, with 16 bases between them. The CDR3 runs to 17 residues. CDR3 loop: CASSPIRGFATNEKLFF. In nucleotides, the CDR3 is TGTGCCAGCAGCCCCATTCGAGGATTTGCAACTAATGAAAAACTGTTTTTT.

The chain recombines TRBV5-5 with TRBJ2-5; D uncertain. Trimming shortened V by 2 bases and J by 2 bases, and 10 bases separated the two germline ends. The CDR3 has 14 amino acids. Germline CDR1 reads SGHKS; CDR2 reads YYEKEE (reference sequence). This CDR3 is CASSFWVPQETQYF. CDR3 nucleotides: TGTGCCAGCAGCTTCTGGGTACCGCAAGAGACCCAGTACTTC.

In this sample, this clonotype turned up a few times. This sequence joins TRBV10-3 and TRBJ2-1, with 11 bases identical to TRBD2. Germline lookup yields CDR1 ENHRY and CDR2 SYGVKD. The CDR3 consists of 15 residues. The trim removed 2 bases at V and 12 bases at J, leaving 9 bases unmatched. The CDR3 nucleotides read TGTGCCATCAGTGAGGAAAGACTAGCGGGACTTGGGCAGTTCTTC. Its protein is CAISEERLAGLGQFF.

The chain is built from TRBV25-1 and TRBJ2-2; possibly TRBD2 for D (5 bases). The length of the CDR3 is 16 residues. CDR1 MGHDK and CDR2 SYGVNS come from the germline V gene. V lost 4 bases to trimming and J lost 3 bases, with 15 bases between them. The CDR3 protein is CASSARLRAHTGELFF. CDR3 in DNA: TGTGCCAGCAGTGCCAGGTTGCGGGCCCACACCGGGGAGCTGTTTTTT.

The rearrangement uses TRBV6-5 and TRBJ1-2; D ambiguous. The V gene lost 0 bases and the J gene lost 3 bases, with 8 bases spanning the gap. Germline CDR1 and CDR2: MNHEY and SVGAGI. The CDR3 is made up of 14 amino acids. CDR3 sequence: CASSYSISHYGYTF. For the CDR3, the DNA is TGTGCCAGCAGTTACTCAATATCTCACTATGGCTACACCTTC.

This rearrangement joins TRBV20-1 to TRBJ2-3; 8 positions match TRBD2. The junction had 18 bases not matched to a gene; V was cut back by 3 bases and J by 4 bases. This CDR3 has 18 amino acids. Germline lookup yields CDR1 DFQATT and CDR2 SNEGSKA (reference sequence). CDR3 region: CSASKIRGGPASSDTQYF. In DNA form, the CDR3 reads TGCAGTGCTAGTAAGATCCGGGGGGGCCCGGCTTCGTCAGATACGCAGTATTTT.

The CDR3 DNA follows: TGCGCCAGCAGCTCCTCGGACAGGAGGAACACCGGGGAGCTGTTTTTT. It yields the protein CASSSSDRRNTGELFF. The chain has TRBV5-1 and TRBJ2-2, with 7 bases aligning to TRBD1. Germline lookup yields CDR1 SGHRS and CDR2 YFSETQ. After removal of 3 bases from V and 1 base from J, the junction contained 6 bases not matched to a gene. This CDR3 has 16 amino acids.

This clonotype was seen ten or more times. This CDR3 is CASSSSGLSPLHF. Here the CDR3 DNA reads TGTGCCAGCAGTTCCTCAGGCCTTTCACCCCTCCACTTT. V gene TRBV12-3 or TRBV12-4 combines with J gene TRBJ1-6; D remains ambiguous. The CDR3 spans 13 residues. V shed 4 bases and J shed 9 bases, with 10 bases lying between them.

The chain recombines TRBV5-1 with TRBJ2-3, with D unclear. The CDR3 runs to 15 residues. CDR1 and CDR2 (germline): SGHRS, YFSETQ. Trimming took off 4 bases at V and 6 bases at J, with 18 bases between the two ends. DNA of the CDR3: TGCGCCAGCAGCCCTCGGCAACTCCCCCGGGATACGCAGTATTTT. This translates into CASSPRQLPRDTQYF.

To note about this clonotype: This may be a read error, as it is one base from a much larger clone. The gene calls are TRBV6-1 and TRBJ2-5; D may be TRBD1 (5 bases). Trimming shortened V by 3 bases and J by 0 bases, and 23 bases separated the two germline ends. Germline CDR1 is MNHNS and CDR2 is SASEGT. The CDR3 is made up of 19 amino acids. CDR3 DNA sequence: TGTGCCAGCAGTGATCAGGGTAGGGCTACAGAACTGTACCAAGAGACCCAGTACTTC. It translates to CASSDQGRATELYQETQYF.

The chain joins TRBV5-1 to TRBJ2-2; 7 bases map to TRBD1. The CDR3 is 15 residues long. J was trimmed by 3 bases and V by 2 bases; bases with no gene match: 4. Germline assignment: CDR1 SGHRS and CDR2 YFSETQ. The DNA for the CDR3 is TGCGCCAGCAGCTTTTGGGACAGCTACACCGGGGAGCTGTTTTTT. This codes for CASSFWDSYTGELFF.

This clonotype has at least ten counts. This chain joins TRBV5-1 and TRBJ2-4; D gene uncertain. Germline V gives CDR1 SGHRS, CDR2 YFSETQ. The length of the CDR3 is 16 residues. V lost 5 bases and J lost 1, with 16 bases in between. The CDR3, as DNA: TGCGCCAGCAGAGAGAATAGGTGGACGGCCAAAAACATTCAGTACTTC. It encodes CASRENRWTAKNIQYF.